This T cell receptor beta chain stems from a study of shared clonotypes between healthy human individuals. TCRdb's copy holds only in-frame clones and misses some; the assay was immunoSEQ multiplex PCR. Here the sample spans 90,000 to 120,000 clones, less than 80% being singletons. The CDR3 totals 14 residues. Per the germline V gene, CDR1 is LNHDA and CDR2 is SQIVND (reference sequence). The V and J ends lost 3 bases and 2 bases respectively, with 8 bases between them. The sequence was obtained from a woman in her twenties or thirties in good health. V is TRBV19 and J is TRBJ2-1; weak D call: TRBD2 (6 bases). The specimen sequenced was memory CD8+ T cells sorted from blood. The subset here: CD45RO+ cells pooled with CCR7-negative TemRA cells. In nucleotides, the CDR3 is TGTGCCAGTAGTATTTGGGGGGCCTACAATGAGCAGTTCTTC. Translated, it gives CASSIWGAYNEQFF. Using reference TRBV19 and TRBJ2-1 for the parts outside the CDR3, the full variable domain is DGGITQSPKYLFRKEGQNVTLSCEQNLNHDAMYWYRQDPGQGLRLIYYSQIVNDFQKGDIAEGYSVSREKKESFPLTVTSAQKNPTAFYLCASSIWGAYNEQFFGPGTRLTVL.